What follows is one T cell receptor beta chain and its context. Its cognate antigen has yet to be identified. Base-call qualities are not available, and no considerably larger clone is one nucleotide away. Germline trimming: 5 bases from V, 4 bases from J; junction bases outside gene matches: 6. CDR1 and CDR2 are read off the germline V gene (reference sequence) as SGHKS and YYEKEE. The cysteine opens and the phenylalanine closes a CDR3 of 14 amino acids. Only CDR3 DNA is held: 42 bases, read in frame from base 1. The data were taken from a study of OX40 agonist ivuxolimab in advanced cancers. In terms of the full investigation: Ivuxolimab was an agonistic, fully human IgG2 monoclonal antibody directed against OX40 (CD134), a costimulatory receptor. In the dose-escalation cohort, approximately 80% of patients were male, and the mean age was 60 years with a range of about 20 to 79. Partial responses occurred in three dose-escalation patients, of whom one had hepatocellular carcinoma and two had cutaneous melanoma. The paper reports the monotherapy dose-escalation portion (N of about 50 patients) of the phase I ivuxolimab trial. The purpose of peripheral TCRbeta sequencing was to test whether ivuxolimab changed TCR sequence diversity and led to clonal T-cell expansion. Intravenous ivuxolimab was administered to patients every 2 weeks at six dose levels: 0.01, 0.1, 0.3, 1.5, 3 and 10 mg/kg. Prior anti-PD-1, anti-PD-L1 or anti-CTLA-4 therapy was permitted, and 30% to 45% of dose-escalation patients had received checkpoint inhibitors. Of the approximately 50 patients in dose escalation, about 20 had hepatocellular carcinoma, about 15 had melanoma, 9 had renal cell carcinoma and 9 had head and neck cancer.

What the work shows at the level of the full study, not this receptor alone: In the 0.1-3.0 mg/kg groups, partial responders were among the patients with the lowest normalized peripheral clonal expansion, particularly in CD8+ T cells. At doses of 0.1 to 3.0 mg/kg, clonal expansion of both CD4+ and CD8+ T cells in blood was seen between baseline and week 6. The antigen specificity of the clonally expanded peripheral T cells was not determined. Low levels of normalized T-cell clonal expansion were also seen in some patients who did not respond. After ivuxolimab, expanded clones were on average more numerous among CD8+ T cells than among CD4+ T cells.

To sequence the TCRbeta CDR3 region, genomic DNA was isolated from the sorted cells. TCRbeta CDR3 regions were sequenced using the immunoSEQ Assay. Drawn from immuneACCESS, this table holds only the in-frame rearrangements with V and J called that TCRdb kept. Clones are partly lost; checked studies trace under half to an unresolved V gene and leave the rest unexplained. The sample records 50,000 to 65,000 clones, about four fifths of which are singletons. Approximately 1% of the sample comes from the top ten. Patients with a history of autoimmune disease or receiving systemic immunosuppression were excluded from the trial. Peripheral blood for TCR sequencing was collected from all dose cohorts at baseline, on cycle 4 day 1, and on cycle 7 day 1. The samples were drawn from a first-in-human, open-label, multicenter phase I dose-escalation trial of ivuxolimab. The trial enrolled adults with locally advanced or metastatic head and neck squamous cell, hepatocellular, melanoma or renal cell carcinoma. CD4+ and CD8+ T cells were sorted separately from peripheral blood before TCR sequencing.

In this chain, TRBV5-5 is recombined with TRBJ2-7, and 10 junctional nucleotides match TRBD1. The sequence was collected from an adult with an advanced solid tumor such as melanoma, head and neck, liver or kidney cancer. The source material was CD4+ or CD8+ T cells sorted from blood, sampled in a trial of the OX40 agonist ivuxolimab. The DNA reads as follows: TGTGCCAGCAGTTTGTCGGGACAGGGGTACGAGCAGTACTTC. It encodes CASSLSGQGYEQYF.